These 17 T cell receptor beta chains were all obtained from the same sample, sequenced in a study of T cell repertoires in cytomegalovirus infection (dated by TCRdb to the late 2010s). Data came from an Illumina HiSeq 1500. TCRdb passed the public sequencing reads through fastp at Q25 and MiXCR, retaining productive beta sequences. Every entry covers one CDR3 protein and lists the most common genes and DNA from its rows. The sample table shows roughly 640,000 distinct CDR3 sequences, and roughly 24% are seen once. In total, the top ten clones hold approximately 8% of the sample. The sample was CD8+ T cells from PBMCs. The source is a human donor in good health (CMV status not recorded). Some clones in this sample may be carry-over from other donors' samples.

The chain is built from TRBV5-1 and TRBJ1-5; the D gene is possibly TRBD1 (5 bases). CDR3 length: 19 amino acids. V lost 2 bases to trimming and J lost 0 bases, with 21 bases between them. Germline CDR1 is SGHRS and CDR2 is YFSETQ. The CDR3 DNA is TGCGCCAGCAGCTTACCCGTTGACAGACGGATAAGTAGCAATCAGCCCCAGCATTTT. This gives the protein CASSLPVDRRISSNQPQHF.

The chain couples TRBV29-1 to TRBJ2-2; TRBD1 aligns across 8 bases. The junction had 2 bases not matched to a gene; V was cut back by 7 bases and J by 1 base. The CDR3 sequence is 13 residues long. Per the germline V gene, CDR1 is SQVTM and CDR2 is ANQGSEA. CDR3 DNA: TGCAGCGCAGGACAGGGGAACACCGGGGAGCTGTTTTTT. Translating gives CSAGQGNTGELFF.

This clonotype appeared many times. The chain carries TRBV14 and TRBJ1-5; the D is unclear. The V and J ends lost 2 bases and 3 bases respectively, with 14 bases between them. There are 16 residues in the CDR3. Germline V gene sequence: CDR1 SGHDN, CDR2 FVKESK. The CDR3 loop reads CASSQKMGGNNQPQHF. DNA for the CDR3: TGTGCCAGCAGCCAAAAAATGGGAGGAAACAATCAGCCCCAGCATTTT.

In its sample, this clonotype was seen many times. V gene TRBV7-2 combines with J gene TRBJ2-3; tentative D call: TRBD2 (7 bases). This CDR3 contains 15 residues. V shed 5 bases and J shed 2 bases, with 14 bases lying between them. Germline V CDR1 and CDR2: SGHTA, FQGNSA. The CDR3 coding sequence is TGTGCCAGCAGCGCGCGGGGGCGCCTCACAGATACGCAGTATTTT. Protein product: CASSARGRLTDTQYF.

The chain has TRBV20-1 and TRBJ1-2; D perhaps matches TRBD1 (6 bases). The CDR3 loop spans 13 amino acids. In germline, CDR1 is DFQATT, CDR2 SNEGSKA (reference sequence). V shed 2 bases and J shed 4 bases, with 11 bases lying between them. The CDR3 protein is CSARLTGTYGYTF. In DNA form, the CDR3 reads TGCAGTGCTAGATTGACAGGCACCTATGGCTACACCTTC.

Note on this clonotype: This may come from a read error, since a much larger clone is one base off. CDR3 amino acids: CASSEATDQPQHF. The CDR3 coding sequence is TGTGCCAGCAGTGAAGCGACAGATCAGCCCCAGCATTTT. V is TRBV6-1 and J is TRBJ1-5, with D possibly TRBD1 on 5 matching bases. The V and J ends lost 0 bases and 5 bases respectively, with 5 bases between them. Germline lookup yields CDR1 MNHNS and CDR2 SASEGT. This CDR3 is built from 13 residues.

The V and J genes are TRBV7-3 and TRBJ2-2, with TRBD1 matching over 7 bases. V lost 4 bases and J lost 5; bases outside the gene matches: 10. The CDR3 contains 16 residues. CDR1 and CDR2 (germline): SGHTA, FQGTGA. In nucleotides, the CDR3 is TGTGCCAGCAGCTCACAGGGGCCGTTTGGGACCGGGGAGCTGTTTTTT. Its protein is CASSSQGPFGTGELFF.

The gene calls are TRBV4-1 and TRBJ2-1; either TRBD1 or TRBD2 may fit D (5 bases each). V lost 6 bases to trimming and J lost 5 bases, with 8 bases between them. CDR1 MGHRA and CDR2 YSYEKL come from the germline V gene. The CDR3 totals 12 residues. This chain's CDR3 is CASRRDHNEQFF. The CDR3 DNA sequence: TGCGCCAGCAGGAGGGACCACAATGAGCAGTTCTTC.

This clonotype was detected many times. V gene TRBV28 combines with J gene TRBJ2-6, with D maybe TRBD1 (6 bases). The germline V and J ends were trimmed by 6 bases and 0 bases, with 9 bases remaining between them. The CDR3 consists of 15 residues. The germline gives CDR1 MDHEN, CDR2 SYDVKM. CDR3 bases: TGTGCCAGCAGCTCGGACAGCTCTGGGGCCAACGTCCTGACTTTC. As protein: CASSSDSSGANVLTF.

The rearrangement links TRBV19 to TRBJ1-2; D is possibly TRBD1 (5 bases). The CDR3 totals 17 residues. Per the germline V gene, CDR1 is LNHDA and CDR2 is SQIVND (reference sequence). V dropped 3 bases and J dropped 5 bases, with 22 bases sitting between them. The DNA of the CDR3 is TGTGCCAGTAGTATCTTCCGGGACGGTAATGAAATATATGGCTACACCTTC. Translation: CASSIFRDGNEIYGYTF.

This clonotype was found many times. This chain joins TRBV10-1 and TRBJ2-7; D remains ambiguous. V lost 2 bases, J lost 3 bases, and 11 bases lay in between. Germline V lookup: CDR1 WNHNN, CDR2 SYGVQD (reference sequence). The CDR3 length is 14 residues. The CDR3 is CASSEKPASYEQYF. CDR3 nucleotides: TGCGCCAGCAGTGAGAAGCCAGCAAGCTACGAGCAGTACTTC.

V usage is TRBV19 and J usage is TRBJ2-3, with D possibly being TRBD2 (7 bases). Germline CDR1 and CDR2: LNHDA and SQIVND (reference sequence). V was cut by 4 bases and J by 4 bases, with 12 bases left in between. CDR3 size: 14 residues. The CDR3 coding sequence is TGTGCCAGTAGTAGGGCGGGGGCCTCAGATACGCAGTATTTT. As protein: CASSRAGASDTQYF.

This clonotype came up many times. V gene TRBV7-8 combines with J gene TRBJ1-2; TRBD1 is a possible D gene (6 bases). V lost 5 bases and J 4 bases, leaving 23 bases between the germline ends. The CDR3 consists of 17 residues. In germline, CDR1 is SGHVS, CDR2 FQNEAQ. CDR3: CASSRSGGTSFTYGYTF. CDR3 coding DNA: TGTGCCAGCAGCAGAAGCGGCGGGACATCTTTTACCTATGGCTACACCTTC. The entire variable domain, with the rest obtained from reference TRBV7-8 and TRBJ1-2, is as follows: GAGVSQSPRYKVAKRGQDVALRCDPISGHVSLFWYQQALGQGPEFLTYFQNEAQLDKSGLPSDRFFAERPEGSVSTLKIQRTQQEDSAVYLCASSRSGGTSFTYGYTFGSGTRLTVV.

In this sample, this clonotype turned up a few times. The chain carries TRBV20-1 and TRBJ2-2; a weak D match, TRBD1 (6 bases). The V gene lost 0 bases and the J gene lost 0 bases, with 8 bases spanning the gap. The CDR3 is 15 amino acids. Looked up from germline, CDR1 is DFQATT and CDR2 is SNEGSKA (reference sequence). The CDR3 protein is CSAREGHPNTGELFF. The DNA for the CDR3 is TGCAGTGCTAGAGAGGGACACCCGAACACCGGGGAGCTGTTTTTT.

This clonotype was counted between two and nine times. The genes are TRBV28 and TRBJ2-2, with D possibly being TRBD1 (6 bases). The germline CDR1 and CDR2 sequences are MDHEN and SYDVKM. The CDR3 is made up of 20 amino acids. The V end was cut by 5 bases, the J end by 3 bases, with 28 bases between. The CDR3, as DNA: TGTGCCAGCAGTCTTCCGTATAGGATCCAGGGGCGTCAGGACACCGGGGAGCTGTTTTTT. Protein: CASSLPYRIQGRQDTGELFF. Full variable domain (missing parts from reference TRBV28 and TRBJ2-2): DVKVTQSSRYLVKRTGEKVFLECVQDMDHENMFWYRQDPGLGLRLIYFSYDVKMKEKGDIPEGYSVSREKKERFSLILESASTNQTSMYLCASSLPYRIQGRQDTGELFFGEGSRLTVL.

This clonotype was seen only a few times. Here the CDR3 DNA reads TGTGCCAGCAGCCCCGAGACAGGGACGAGGACTGAAGCTTTCTTT. Protein: CASSPETGTRTEAFF. The chain uses TRBV5-6 and TRBJ1-1; 7 bases map to TRBD1. The CDR3 sequence is 15 residues long. CDR1 is SGHDT, CDR2 YYEEEE, per germline. J lost 5 bases, V lost 4 bases, and 11 bases had no gene match.

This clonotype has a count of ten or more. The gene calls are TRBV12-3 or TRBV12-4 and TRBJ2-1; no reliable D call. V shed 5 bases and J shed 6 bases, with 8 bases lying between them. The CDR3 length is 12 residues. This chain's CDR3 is CASSARANEQFF. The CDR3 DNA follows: TGTGCCAGCAGTGCGCGAGCCAATGAGCAGTTCTTC.